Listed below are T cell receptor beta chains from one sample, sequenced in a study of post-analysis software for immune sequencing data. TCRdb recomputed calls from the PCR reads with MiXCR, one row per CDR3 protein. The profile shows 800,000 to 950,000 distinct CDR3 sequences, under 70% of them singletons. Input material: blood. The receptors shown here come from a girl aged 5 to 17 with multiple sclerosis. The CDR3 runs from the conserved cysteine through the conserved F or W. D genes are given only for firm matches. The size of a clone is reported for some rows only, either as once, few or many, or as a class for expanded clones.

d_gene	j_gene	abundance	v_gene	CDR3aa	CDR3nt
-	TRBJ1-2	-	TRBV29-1	CSVASYVRGYTF	TGCAGCGTCGCCTCATACGTCCGGGGCTACACCTTC
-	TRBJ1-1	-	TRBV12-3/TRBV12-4	CASSSRRLNTEAFF	TGTGCCAGCAGTTCGCGACGGTTGAACACTGAAGCTTTCTTT
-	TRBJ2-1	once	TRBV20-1	CSALISAGGRGGSYNEQFF	TGCAGTGCTCTGATTTCCGCTGGGGGGCGTGGGGGCTCCTACAATGAGCAGTTCTTC
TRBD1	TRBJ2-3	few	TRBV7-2	CASSHHSADRYTDTQYF	TGTGCCAGCAGCCACCACTCAGCGGACAGGTACACAGATACGCAGTATTTT
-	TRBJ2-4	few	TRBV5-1	CASSLESTGSAKNIQYF	TGCGCCAGCAGCTTGGAGTCGACTGGGTCGGCCAAAAACATTCAGTACTTC
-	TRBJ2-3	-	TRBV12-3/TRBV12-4	CASRMGVSTDTQYF	TGTGCCAGCAGGATGGGGGTTAGCACAGATACGCAGTATTTT
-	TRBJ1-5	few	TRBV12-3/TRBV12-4	CASTQGHSNQPQHF	TGTGCCAGCACCCAGGGGCATAGCAATCAGCCCCAGCATTTT
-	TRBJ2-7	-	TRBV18	CASSQGSDREQYF	TGTGCCAGCTCACAGGGGAGCGATCGGGAGCAGTACTTC
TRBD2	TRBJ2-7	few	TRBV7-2	CASSLVSGGAYYEQYF	TGTGCCAGCAGCTTAGTTAGCGGGGGGGCCTACTACGAGCAGTACTTC
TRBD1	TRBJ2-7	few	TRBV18	CASSHGQGGEQYF	TGTGCCAGCTCCCACGGACAGGGAGGCGAGCAGTACTTC
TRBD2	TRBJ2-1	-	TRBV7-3	CASSGTSGGSYNEQFF	TGTGCCAGCAGTGGGACTAGCGGGGGCTCCTACAATGAGCAGTTCTTC
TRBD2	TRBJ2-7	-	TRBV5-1	CASSLSLARGTRGYEQYF	TGCGCCAGCAGCTTATCATTGGCCCGGGGGACTAGAGGATACGAGCAGTACTTC
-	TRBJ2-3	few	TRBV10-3	CAISESGHYADTQYF	TGTGCCATCAGTGAGTCAGGACACTATGCAGATACGCAGTATTTT
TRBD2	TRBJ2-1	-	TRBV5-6	CASSYAMGPGGASSYNEQFF	TGTGCCAGCAGCTACGCAATGGGGCCGGGAGGAGCCAGTTCCTACAATGAGCAGTTCTTC
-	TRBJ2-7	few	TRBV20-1	CSANSLQGPYEQYF	TGCAGTGCTAACTCCTTACAGGGACCCTACGAGCAGTACTTC
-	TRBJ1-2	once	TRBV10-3	CAISERDHGYTF	TGTGCCATCAGTGAGAGAGACCATGGCTACACCTTC
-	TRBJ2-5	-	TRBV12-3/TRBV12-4	CASSGGTEQYF	TGTGCCAGCTCAGGAGGTACGGAGCAGTACTTC
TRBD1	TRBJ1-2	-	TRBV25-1	CASSDLGTESRGYTF	TGTGCCAGCAGTGACCTCGGGACAGAGTCGAGAGGCTACACCTTC
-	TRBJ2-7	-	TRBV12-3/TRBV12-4	CASGPRRDGTYEQYF	TGTGCCAGCGGTCCCAGACGAGACGGAACCTACGAGCAGTACTTC
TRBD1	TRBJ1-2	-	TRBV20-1	CSARDRGYGYTF	TGCAGTGCCCGGGACAGGGGTTATGGCTACACCTTC
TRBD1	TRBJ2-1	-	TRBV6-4	CASSPGQGLNEQFF	TGTGCCAGCAGCCCGGGACAGGGTTTAAATGAGCAGTTCTTC
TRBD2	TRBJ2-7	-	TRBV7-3	CASSSSGLADEQYF	TGTGCCAGCAGCTCTTCGGGACTAGCGGACGAGCAGTACTTC
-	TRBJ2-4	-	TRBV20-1	CSVLRAGRAKNIQYF	TGCAGTGTACTTAGGGCCGGAAGGGCCAAAAACATTCAGTACTTC
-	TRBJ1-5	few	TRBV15	CATSRVVGAGSNQPQHF	TGTGCCACCAGCAGAGTAGTCGGCGCAGGTAGCAATCAGCCCCAGCATTTT
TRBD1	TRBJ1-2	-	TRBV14	CASSPMVGQGYGYTF	TGTGCCAGCAGCCCCATGGTGGGACAGGGTTATGGCTACACCTTC
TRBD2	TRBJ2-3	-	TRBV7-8	CASSSGLAGMYTDTQYF	TGTGCCAGCAGCAGCGGACTAGCGGGAATGTACACAGATACGCAGTATTTT
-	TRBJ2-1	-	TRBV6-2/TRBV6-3	CASSGLRDSNNEQFF	TGTGCCAGCAGCGGTTTACGGGACTCCAACAATGAGCAGTTCTTC
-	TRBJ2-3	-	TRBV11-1	CASSLYGPDTQYF	TGTGCCAGCAGCTTATACGGCCCAGATACGCAGTATTTT
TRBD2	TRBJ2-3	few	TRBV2	CASKVAGGGDTQYF	TGTGCCAGCAAGGTTGCCGGGGGGGGCGATACGCAGTATTTT
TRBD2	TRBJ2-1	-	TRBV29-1	CSSHGLAGGGEQFF	TGCAGCTCACACGGACTAGCGGGAGGGGGTGAACAGTTCTTC
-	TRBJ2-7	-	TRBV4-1	CASSQDLPGPQYF	TGCGCCAGCAGCCAAGACTTGCCGGGGCCCCAGTACTTC
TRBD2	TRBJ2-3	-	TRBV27	CASSSRLAGGHPDTQYF	TGTGCCAGCAGTTCCAGACTAGCGGGGGGGCATCCAGATACGCAGTATTTT
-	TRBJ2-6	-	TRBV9	CASSVASGGANVLTF	TGTGCCAGCAGCGTAGCTTCGGGTGGGGCCAACGTCCTGACTTTC
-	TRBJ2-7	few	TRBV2	CASSEEGARVHEQYF	TGTGCCAGCAGTGAGGAGGGGGCTCGGGTCCACGAGCAGTACTTC
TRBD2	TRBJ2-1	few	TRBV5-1	CASSFGPSGEYNEQFF	TGCGCCAGCAGCTTCGGACCCAGCGGGGAGTACAATGAGCAGTTCTTC
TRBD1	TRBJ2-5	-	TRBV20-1	CSAKDRVLQETQYF	TGCAGTGCCAAAGACAGGGTACTCCAAGAGACCCAGTACTTC
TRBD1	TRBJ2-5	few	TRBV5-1	CASRQGMGETQYF	TGCGCCAGTCGACAGGGGATGGGCGAGACCCAGTACTTC
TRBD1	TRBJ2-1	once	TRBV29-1	CSVGIGTGGHEQFF	TGCAGCGTTGGAATCGGGACAGGGGGCCATGAGCAGTTCTTC
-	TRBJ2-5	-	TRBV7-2	CASNSAGSGTQYF	TGTGCCAGCAATTCGGCAGGGTCCGGGACCCAGTACTTC
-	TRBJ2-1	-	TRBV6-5	CASSYGAIYNEQFF	TGTGCCAGCAGTTATGGGGCTATCTACAATGAGCAGTTCTTC
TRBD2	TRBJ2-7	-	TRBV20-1	CSARWRETPYEQYF	TGCAGTGCCAGATGGCGGGAGACACCATACGAGCAGTACTTC
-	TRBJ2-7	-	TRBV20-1	CSAPRTGVYEQYF	TGCAGTGCTCCCCGGACGGGAGTCTACGAGCAGTACTTC
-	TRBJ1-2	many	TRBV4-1	CASSQEGGAANYGYTF	TGCGCCAGCAGCCAAGAAGGGGGTGCAGCTAACTATGGCTACACCTTC
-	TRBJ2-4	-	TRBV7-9	CASSPGRKEGQYF	TGTGCCAGCAGCCCCGGGAGAAAAGAGGGGCAGTACTTC
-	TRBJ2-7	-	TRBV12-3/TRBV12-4	CASRTGTGVREQYF	TGTGCCAGCAGGACCGGGACTGGGGTGAGGGAGCAGTACTTC
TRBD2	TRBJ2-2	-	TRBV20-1	CSARLGTRDTGELFF	TGCAGTGCTAGACTGGGGACTAGGGACACCGGGGAGCTGTTTTTT
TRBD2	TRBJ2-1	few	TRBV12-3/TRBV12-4	CASSSTLTSRHEQFF	TGTGCCAGCAGTTCCACGCTGACTAGCAGGCATGAGCAGTTCTTC
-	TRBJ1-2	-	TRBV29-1	CRAGAYGGYTF	TGCAGAGCTGGGGCTTATGGAGGCTACACCTTC
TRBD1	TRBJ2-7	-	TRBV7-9	CASSPSDRAYEQYF	TGTGCCAGCAGCCCATCGGACAGGGCCTACGAGCAGTACTTC
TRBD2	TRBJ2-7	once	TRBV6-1	CASRSMGLAGRSSYEQYF	TGTGCCAGCAGATCCATGGGGCTAGCGGGTCGGAGCTCCTACGAGCAGTACTTC
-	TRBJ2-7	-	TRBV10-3	CAISESASRGGSYEQYF	TGTGCCATCAGTGAGTCGGCTTCTCGAGGGGGCTCCTACGAGCAGTACTTC
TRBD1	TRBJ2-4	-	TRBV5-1	CASSKEPGQGATKNIQYF	TGCGCCAGCAGCAAAGAACCGGGACAGGGGGCGACCAAAAACATTCAGTACTTC